The rows below give T cell receptor beta chains drawn from one sample of a study of low-dose radiotherapy and immunotherapy resistance in tumors. TCRdb analysed the reads with MiXCR anew, one entry per CDR3 protein. Of approximately 84,000 distinct CDR3 sequences detected, under 20% appear once; the ten largest clones hold over 1.2%. The specimen comprised PBMCs, sampled after low-dose radiotherapy plus immunotherapy. These receptors came from a male donor with prostate cancer. The CDR3 runs from the conserved cysteine through the conserved F or W. The order of the fields is D gene, clone size, J gene, V gene, CDR3 DNA, CDR3 protein. The D gene is left open where the match is weak. Some rows mark clone size as missing; the rest say once, few, many or name a class of expanded clone.

d_call: NA; clone_size: few; j_call: TRBJ1-1; v_call: TRBV5-4; cdr3_nt: TGTGCCAGCAGCTTCGGGGGAACTGAAGCTTTCTTT; cdr3_aa: CASSFGGTEAFF
d_call: NA; clone_size: many; j_call: TRBJ2-5; v_call: TRBV7-8; cdr3_nt: TGTGCCAGCAGCCCCGGACTCGGCGAGAAGACCCAGTACTTC; cdr3_aa: CASSPGLGEKTQYF
d_call: NA; clone_size: many; j_call: TRBJ2-5; v_call: TRBV28; cdr3_nt: TGTGCCAGCCGAGCAGGGCTTACTAACCAGTACTTC; cdr3_aa: CASRAGLTNQYF
d_call: TRBD2; clone_size: many; j_call: TRBJ2-1; v_call: TRBV4-1; cdr3_nt: TGCGCCAGCAGACTGACTAGCGGGAGGCTCGATGAGCAGTTCTTC; cdr3_aa: CASRLTSGRLDEQFF
d_call: NA; clone_size: many; j_call: TRBJ2-1; v_call: TRBV5-5; cdr3_nt: TGTGCCAGCAACGCGCGGGACTGGGCCTACAATGAGCAGTTCTTC; cdr3_aa: CASNARDWAYNEQFF
d_call: TRBD2; clone_size: many; j_call: TRBJ2-5; v_call: TRBV19; cdr3_nt: TGTGCCAGTAGTTCGTTGGTCCAGCGGGAACAAGAGACCCAGTACTTC; cdr3_aa: CASSSLVQREQETQYF
d_call: TRBD1; clone_size: many; j_call: TRBJ1-1; v_call: TRBV5-1; cdr3_nt: TGTGCCAGCAGCCAAGGGACAGGGAACACTGAAGCTTTCTTT; cdr3_aa: CASSQGTGNTEAFF
d_call: TRBD2; clone_size: many; j_call: TRBJ2-2; v_call: TRBV7-8; cdr3_nt: TGTGCCAGCAGTGAGCGGGAGGGCTTCGGGGAGCTGTTTTTT; cdr3_aa: CASSEREGFGELFF
d_call: TRBD1; clone_size: many; j_call: TRBJ1-3; v_call: TRBV10-3; cdr3_nt: TGTGCCGCCCGGGACAGGGGATACTCTGGAAACACCATATATTTT; cdr3_aa: CAARDRGYSGNTIYF
d_call: TRBD1; clone_size: many; j_call: TRBJ1-6; v_call: TRBV7-9; cdr3_nt: TGTGCCAGTCGGGACAGGATAGGTGATTCACCCCTCCACTTT; cdr3_aa: CASRDRIGDSPLHF
d_call: TRBD1; clone_size: NA; j_call: TRBJ2-7; v_call: TRBV18; cdr3_nt: TGTGCCAGCTCACCCGGGACAGGAGGGTCCTACGAGCAGTACTTC; cdr3_aa: CASSPGTGGSYEQYF
d_call: NA; clone_size: many; j_call: TRBJ1-1; v_call: TRBV10-3; cdr3_nt: TGTGCCATCAGTACCACGGGGTTCGATACTGAAGCTTTCTTT; cdr3_aa: CAISTTGFDTEAFF
d_call: TRBD1; clone_size: many; j_call: TRBJ2-3; v_call: TRBV28; cdr3_nt: TGTGCCAGCAGTTTATCTAGACAGGGAGATACGCAGTATTTT; cdr3_aa: CASSLSRQGDTQYF
d_call: TRBD2; clone_size: NA; j_call: TRBJ2-7; v_call: TRBV6-2/TRBV6-3; cdr3_nt: TGTGCCAGCAGTGCCCCCGGGACTAGCGGATACGAGCAGTACTTC; cdr3_aa: CASSAPGTSGYEQYF
d_call: NA; clone_size: NA; j_call: TRBJ1-1; v_call: TRBV6-2/TRBV6-3; cdr3_nt: TGTGCCAGCAGTTACCTCCGGGGTAAACTTGGCACTGAAGCTTTCTTT; cdr3_aa: CASSYLRGKLGTEAFF
d_call: TRBD2; clone_size: many; j_call: TRBJ2-3; v_call: TRBV6-2/TRBV6-3; cdr3_nt: TGTGCCAGCAGTTACCCCGCCGCGGGAGGTAGCACAGATACGCAGTATTTT; cdr3_aa: CASSYPAAGGSTDTQYF
d_call: NA; clone_size: few; j_call: TRBJ2-2; v_call: TRBV18; cdr3_nt: TGTGCCAGCTCACCACCAAGTAACACCGGGGAGCTGTTTTTT; cdr3_aa: CASSPPSNTGELFF
d_call: NA; clone_size: NA; j_call: TRBJ2-7; v_call: TRBV6-1; cdr3_nt: TGTGCCAGCACGTCCATTCGCGGCGGTGGCGAGCAGTACTTC; cdr3_aa: CASTSIRGGGEQYF
d_call: TRBD2; clone_size: many; j_call: TRBJ2-2; v_call: TRBV29-1; cdr3_nt: TGCAGCGCCGCGACCGGGACTAGCGGGACCGGGGAGCTGTTTTTT; cdr3_aa: CSAATGTSGTGELFF
d_call: NA; clone_size: NA; j_call: TRBJ2-5; v_call: TRBV7-2; cdr3_nt: TGTGCCAGCACTGGGGGCGTCGGAGAGACCCAGTACTTC; cdr3_aa: CASTGGVGETQYF
d_call: NA; clone_size: many; j_call: TRBJ1-5; v_call: TRBV5-4; cdr3_nt: TGTGCCAGCAGCTTCCAGGGTAGTCAGCCCCAGCATTTT; cdr3_aa: CASSFQGSQPQHF
d_call: NA; clone_size: many; j_call: TRBJ1-2; v_call: TRBV19; cdr3_nt: TGTGCCAGTAGTGATGGGGGAGCTAACTATGGCTACACCTTC; cdr3_aa: CASSDGGANYGYTF
d_call: TRBD1; clone_size: many; j_call: TRBJ1-2; v_call: TRBV7-3; cdr3_nt: TGTGCCAGCAGCCCGGGGACAGGGGGCAACTATGGCTACACCTTC; cdr3_aa: CASSPGTGGNYGYTF
d_call: NA; clone_size: many; j_call: TRBJ1-4; v_call: TRBV18; cdr3_nt: TGTGCCAGCTCACCACTGGGGATTAATGAAAAACTGTTTTTT; cdr3_aa: CASSPLGINEKLFF
d_call: TRBD1; clone_size: many; j_call: TRBJ1-2; v_call: TRBV5-1; cdr3_nt: TGCGCCAGCAGCCAAGGACAGGGGGCGAGTGGCTACACCTTC; cdr3_aa: CASSQGQGASGYTF
d_call: NA; clone_size: many; j_call: TRBJ2-2; v_call: TRBV5-1; cdr3_nt: TGCGCCAGCAGCTTGGCCAGGCAGAACACCGGGGAGCTGTTTTTT; cdr3_aa: CASSLARQNTGELFF
d_call: NA; clone_size: many; j_call: TRBJ2-2; v_call: TRBV6-5; cdr3_nt: TGTGCCAGCAGTTACCGGGCTAGCCCCGGGGAGCTGTTTTTT; cdr3_aa: CASSYRASPGELFF
d_call: NA; clone_size: many; j_call: TRBJ2-7; v_call: TRBV20-1; cdr3_nt: TGCAGTGCTAGAGATCTCGACAGCTACTCCTACGAGCAGTACTTC; cdr3_aa: CSARDLDSYSYEQYF
d_call: NA; clone_size: many; j_call: TRBJ2-5; v_call: TRBV29-1; cdr3_nt: TGCAGCGTTGACCGATCAAGGGCCCAAGAGACCCAGTACTTC; cdr3_aa: CSVDRSRAQETQYF
d_call: TRBD1; clone_size: many; j_call: TRBJ2-5; v_call: TRBV20-1; cdr3_nt: TGCAGTGCTGCCCGGACAGGGGGGAAGACCCAGTACTTC; cdr3_aa: CSAARTGGKTQYF
d_call: NA; clone_size: many; j_call: TRBJ1-3; v_call: TRBV6-5; cdr3_nt: TGTGCCAGCAGTTACTCCCGAAACACCATATATTTT; cdr3_aa: CASSYSRNTIYF
d_call: TRBD2; clone_size: many; j_call: TRBJ2-1; v_call: TRBV11-1; cdr3_nt: TGTGCCAGCAGCTTAGAGGAGCGGGAGCGTGAGCAGTTCTTC; cdr3_aa: CASSLEEREREQFF
d_call: TRBD2; clone_size: many; j_call: TRBJ2-3; v_call: TRBV2; cdr3_nt: TGTGCCAGCAGTGAGACTAGCGGGGGAGGAACGCAGTATTTT; cdr3_aa: CASSETSGGGTQYF
d_call: NA; clone_size: NA; j_call: TRBJ2-1; v_call: TRBV3-1; cdr3_nt: TGTGCCAGCAGCCCTAGGTACAATGAGCAGTTCTTC; cdr3_aa: CASSPRYNEQFF
d_call: TRBD1; clone_size: many; j_call: TRBJ2-7; v_call: TRBV4-2; cdr3_nt: TGTGCCAGCAGCCAAGGGACAGGGGTCTACGAGCAGTACTTC; cdr3_aa: CASSQGTGVYEQYF
d_call: TRBD1; clone_size: NA; j_call: TRBJ2-1; v_call: TRBV7-8; cdr3_nt: TGTGCCAGCAGATCGGACAGGAGCTCCTACAATGAGCAGTTCTTC; cdr3_aa: CASRSDRSSYNEQFF
d_call: NA; clone_size: few; j_call: TRBJ2-2; v_call: TRBV14; cdr3_nt: TGTGCCAGCAGCCACAGAAGCACCGGGGAGCTGTTTTTT; cdr3_aa: CASSHRSTGELFF
d_call: TRBD1; clone_size: NA; j_call: TRBJ1-2; v_call: TRBV6-2/TRBV6-3; cdr3_nt: TGTGCCAGCGGGCAGGGGACAGACTTCTATGGCTACACCTTC; cdr3_aa: CASGQGTDFYGYTF
d_call: TRBD1; clone_size: many; j_call: TRBJ1-6; v_call: TRBV7-2; cdr3_nt: TGTGCCAGCAGCTTTAACCAGGGGGGGTATCATAATTCACCCCTCCACTTT; cdr3_aa: CASSFNQGGYHNSPLHF
d_call: NA; clone_size: many; j_call: TRBJ2-3; v_call: TRBV5-1; cdr3_nt: TGCGCCAGCAGCTCGAGCGGAGATAGCACAGATACGCAGTATTTT; cdr3_aa: CASSSSGDSTDTQYF
d_call: TRBD1; clone_size: many; j_call: TRBJ2-6; v_call: TRBV30; cdr3_nt: TGTGCCTGGAGTAGCAGACAGGGGTGGACTGGGGCCAACGTCCTGACTTTC; cdr3_aa: CAWSSRQGWTGANVLTF
d_call: NA; clone_size: many; j_call: TRBJ1-5; v_call: TRBV20-1; cdr3_nt: TGCAGTGCTAGAGAGGGCCAACTTAGCAATCAGCCCCAGCATTTT; cdr3_aa: CSAREGQLSNQPQHF